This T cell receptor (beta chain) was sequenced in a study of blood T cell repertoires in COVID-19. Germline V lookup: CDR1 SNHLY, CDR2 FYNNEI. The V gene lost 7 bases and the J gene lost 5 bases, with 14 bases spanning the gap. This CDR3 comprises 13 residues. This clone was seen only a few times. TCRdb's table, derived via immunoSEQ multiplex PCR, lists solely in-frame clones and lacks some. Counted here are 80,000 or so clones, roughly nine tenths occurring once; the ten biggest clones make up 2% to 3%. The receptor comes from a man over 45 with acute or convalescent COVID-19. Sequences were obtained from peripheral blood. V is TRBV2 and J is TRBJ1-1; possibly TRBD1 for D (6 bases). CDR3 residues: CASIRDTGTEAFF. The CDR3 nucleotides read TGTGCCAGCATAAGGGACACAGGAACTGAAGCTTTCTTT.